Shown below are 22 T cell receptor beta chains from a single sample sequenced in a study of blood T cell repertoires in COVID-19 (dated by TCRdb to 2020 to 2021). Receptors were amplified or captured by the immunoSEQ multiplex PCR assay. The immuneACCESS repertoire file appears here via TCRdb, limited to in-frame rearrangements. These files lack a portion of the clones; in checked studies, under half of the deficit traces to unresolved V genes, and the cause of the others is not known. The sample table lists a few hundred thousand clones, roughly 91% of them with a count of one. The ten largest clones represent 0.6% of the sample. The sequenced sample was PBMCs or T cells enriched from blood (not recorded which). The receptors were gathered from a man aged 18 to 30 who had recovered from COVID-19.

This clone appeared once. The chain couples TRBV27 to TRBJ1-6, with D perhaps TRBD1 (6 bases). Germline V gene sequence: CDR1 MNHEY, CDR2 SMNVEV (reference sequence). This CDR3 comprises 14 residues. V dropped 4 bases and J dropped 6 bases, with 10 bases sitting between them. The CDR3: CASSSGVGNSPLHF. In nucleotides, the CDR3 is TGTGCCAGCAGTTCAGGGGTTGGTAATTCACCCCTCCACTTT.

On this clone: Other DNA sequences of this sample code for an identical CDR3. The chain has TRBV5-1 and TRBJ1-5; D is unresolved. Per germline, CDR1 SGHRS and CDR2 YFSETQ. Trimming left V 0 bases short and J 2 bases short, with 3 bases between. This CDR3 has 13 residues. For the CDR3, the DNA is TGCGCCAGCAGCTTGGCGGGCAATCAGCCCCAGCATTTT. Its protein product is CASSLAGNQPQHF.

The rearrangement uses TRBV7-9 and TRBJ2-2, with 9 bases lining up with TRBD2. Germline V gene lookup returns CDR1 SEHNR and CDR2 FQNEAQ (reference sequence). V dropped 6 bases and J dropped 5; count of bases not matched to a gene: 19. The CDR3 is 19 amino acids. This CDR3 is CASSQLELAGPQGTGELFF. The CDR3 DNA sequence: TGTGCCAGCAGTCAATTAGAGCTAGCGGGACCCCAAGGGACCGGGGAGCTGTTTTTT.

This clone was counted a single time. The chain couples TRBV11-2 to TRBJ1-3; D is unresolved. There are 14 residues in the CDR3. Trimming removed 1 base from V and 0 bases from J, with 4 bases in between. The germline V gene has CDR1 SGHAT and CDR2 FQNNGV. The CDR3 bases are TGTGCCAGCAGCTTAGGAGTCTCTGGAAACACCATATATTTT. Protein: CASSLGVSGNTIYF.

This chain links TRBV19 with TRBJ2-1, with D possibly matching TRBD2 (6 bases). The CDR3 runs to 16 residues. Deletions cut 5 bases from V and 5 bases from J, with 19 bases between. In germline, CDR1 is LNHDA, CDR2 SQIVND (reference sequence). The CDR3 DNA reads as TGTGCCAGTAGTCCCCGCGGGGCACTACTAAACAATGAGCAGTTCTTC. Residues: CASSPRGALLNNEQFF.

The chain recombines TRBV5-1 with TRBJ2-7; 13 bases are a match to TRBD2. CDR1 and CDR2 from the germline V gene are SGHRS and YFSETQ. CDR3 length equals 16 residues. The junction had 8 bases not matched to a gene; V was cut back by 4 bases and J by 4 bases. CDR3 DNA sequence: TGCGCCAGCAGCCCGAGGACTAGCGGGAGTTTGTACGAGCAGTACTTC. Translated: CASSPRTSGSLYEQYF.

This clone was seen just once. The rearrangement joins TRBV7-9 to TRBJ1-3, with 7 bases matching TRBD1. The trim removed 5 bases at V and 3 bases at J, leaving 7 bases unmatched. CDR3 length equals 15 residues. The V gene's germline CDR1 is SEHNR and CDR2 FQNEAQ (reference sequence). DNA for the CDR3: TGTGCCAGCAGCCCGAGAGGGACAGTTGGAAACACCATATATTTT. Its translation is CASSPRGTVGNTIYF.

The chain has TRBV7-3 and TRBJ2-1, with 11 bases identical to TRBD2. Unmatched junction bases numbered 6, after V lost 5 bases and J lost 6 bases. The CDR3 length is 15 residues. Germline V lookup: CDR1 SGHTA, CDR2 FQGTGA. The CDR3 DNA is TGTGCCAGCAGCGAACCGGGACTAGCGGCCAATGAGCAGTTCTTC. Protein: CASSEPGLAANEQFF. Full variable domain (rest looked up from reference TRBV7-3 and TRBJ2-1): GAGVSQTPSNKVTEKGKYVELRCDPISGHTALYWYRQSLGQGPEFLIYFQGTGAADDSGLPNDRFFAVRPEGSVSTLKIQRTERGDSAVYLCASSEPGLAANEQFFGPGTRLTVL.

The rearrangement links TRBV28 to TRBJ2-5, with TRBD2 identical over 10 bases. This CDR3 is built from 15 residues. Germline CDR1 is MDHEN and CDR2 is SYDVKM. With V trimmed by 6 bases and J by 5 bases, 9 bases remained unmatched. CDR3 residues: CASSRIAGGGETQYF. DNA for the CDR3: TGTGCCAGCAGCCGTATAGCGGGAGGTGGTGAGACCCAGTACTTC.

The CDR3 reads CASSRIPTGFNYGYTF. The CDR3 DNA reads as TGTGCCAGCAGTCGAATACCTACAGGTTTCAACTATGGCTACACCTTC. This rearrangement joins TRBV7-9 to TRBJ1-2; weak D call: TRBD1 (5 bases). The CDR3 totals 16 residues. V dropped 6 bases and J dropped 2 bases, with 19 bases sitting between them. Germline assignment: CDR1 SEHNR and CDR2 FQNEAQ (reference sequence). The full variable domain, its missing parts supplied by reference TRBV7-9 and TRBJ1-2, is DTGVSQNPRHKITKRGQNVTFRCDPISEHNRLYWYRQTLGQGPEFLTYFQNEAQLEKSRLLSDRFSAERPKGSFSTLEIQRTEQGDSAMYLCASSRIPTGFNYGYTFGSGTRLTVV.

The CDR3 loop is CASLAGKSSYNEQFF. The CDR3 DNA sequence: TGTGCCAGCCTGGCGGGTAAAAGCTCCTACAATGAGCAGTTCTTC. This sequence joins TRBV3-1 (or the pseudogene TRBV3-2) and TRBJ2-1; weak D call: TRBD2 (5 bases). Germline V gives CDR1 LGHDT, CDR2 YNNKEL (reference sequence). V was clipped by 8 bases and J by 0 bases, with 14 bases between them. The CDR3 contains 15 residues.

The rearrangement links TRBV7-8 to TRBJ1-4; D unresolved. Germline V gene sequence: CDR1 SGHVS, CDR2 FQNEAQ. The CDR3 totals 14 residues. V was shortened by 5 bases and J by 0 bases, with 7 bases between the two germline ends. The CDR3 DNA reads TGTGCCAGCAGCGGCCTTACAACTAATGAAAAACTGTTTTTT. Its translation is CASSGLTTNEKLFF. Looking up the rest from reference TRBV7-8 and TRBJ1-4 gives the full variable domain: GAGVSQSPRYKVAKRGQDVALRCDPISGHVSLFWYQQALGQGPEFLTYFQNEAQLDKSGLPSDRFFAERPEGSVSTLKIQRTQQEDSAVYLCASSGLTTNEKLFFGSGTQLSVL.

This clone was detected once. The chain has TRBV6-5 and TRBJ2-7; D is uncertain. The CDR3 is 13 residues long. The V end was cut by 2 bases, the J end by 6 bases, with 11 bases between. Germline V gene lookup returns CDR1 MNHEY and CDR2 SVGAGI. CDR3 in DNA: TGTGCCAGCAGTTACGGAGTCTCGAGCGAGCAGTACTTC. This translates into CASSYGVSSEQYF.

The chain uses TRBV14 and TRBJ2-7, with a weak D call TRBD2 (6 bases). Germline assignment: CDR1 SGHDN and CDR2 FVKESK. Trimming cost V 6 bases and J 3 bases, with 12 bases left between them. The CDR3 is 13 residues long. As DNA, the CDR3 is TGTGCCAGCAGGGAGGCGGGATTCTACGAGCAGTACTTC. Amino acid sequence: CASREAGFYEQYF. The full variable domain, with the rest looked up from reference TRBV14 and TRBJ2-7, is EAGVTQFPSHSVIEKGQTVTLRCDPISGHDNLYWYRRVMGKEIKFLLHFVKESKQDESGMPNNRFLAERTGGTYSTLKVQPAELEDSGVYFCASREAGFYEQYFGPGTRLTVT.

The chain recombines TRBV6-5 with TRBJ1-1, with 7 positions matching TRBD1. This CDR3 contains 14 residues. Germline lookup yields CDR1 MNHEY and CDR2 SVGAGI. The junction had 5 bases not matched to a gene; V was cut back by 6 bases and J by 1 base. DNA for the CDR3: TGTGCCAGCAGGGAGACAGGGAAGAACACTGAAGCTTTCTTT. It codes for CASRETGKNTEAFF.

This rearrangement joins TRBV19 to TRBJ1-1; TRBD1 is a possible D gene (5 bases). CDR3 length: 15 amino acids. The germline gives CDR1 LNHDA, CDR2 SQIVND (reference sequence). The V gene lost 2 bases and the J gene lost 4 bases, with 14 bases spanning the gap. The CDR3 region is CASSISDGGATEAFF. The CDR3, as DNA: TGTGCCAGTAGTATATCTGACGGGGGAGCCACTGAAGCTTTCTTT.

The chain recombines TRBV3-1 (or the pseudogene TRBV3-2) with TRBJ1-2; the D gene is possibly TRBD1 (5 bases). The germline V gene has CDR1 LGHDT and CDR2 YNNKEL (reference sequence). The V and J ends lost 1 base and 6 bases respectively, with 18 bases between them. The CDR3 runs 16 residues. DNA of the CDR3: TGTGCCAGCAGCCAAGCCACCTTATATGGGGCCAATGGCTACACCTTC. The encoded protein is CASSQATLYGANGYTF.

CDR3 loop: CASSYPGERPQHF. The CDR3 region has the DNA TGTGCCAGCAGTTACCCCGGGGAGCGGCCCCAGCATTTT. The rearrangement links TRBV6-6 to TRBJ1-5; D is uncertain. The CDR3 is 13 residues long. The V gene lost 2 bases and the J gene lost 9 bases, with 11 bases spanning the gap. The germline gives CDR1 MNHNY, CDR2 SVGAGI (reference sequence).

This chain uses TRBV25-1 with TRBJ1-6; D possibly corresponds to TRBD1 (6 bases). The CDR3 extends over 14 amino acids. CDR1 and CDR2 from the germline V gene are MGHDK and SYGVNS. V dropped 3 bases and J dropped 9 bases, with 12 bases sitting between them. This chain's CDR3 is CASSDPGVSSPLHF. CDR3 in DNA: TGTGCCAGCAGTGACCCAGGGGTTAGTTCACCCCTCCACTTT.

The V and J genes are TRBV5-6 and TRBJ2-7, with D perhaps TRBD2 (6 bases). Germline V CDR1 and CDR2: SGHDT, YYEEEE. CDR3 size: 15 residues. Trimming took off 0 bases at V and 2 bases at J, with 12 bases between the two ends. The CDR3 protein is CASSLGPRGAYEQYF. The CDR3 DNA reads TGTGCCAGCAGCTTGGGCCCTCGCGGGGCCTACGAGCAGTACTTC.

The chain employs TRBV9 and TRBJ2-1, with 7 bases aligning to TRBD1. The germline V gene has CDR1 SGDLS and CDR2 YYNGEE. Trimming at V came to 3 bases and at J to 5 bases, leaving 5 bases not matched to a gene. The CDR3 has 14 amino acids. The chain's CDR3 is CASSASGTDNEQFF. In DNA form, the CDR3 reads TGTGCCAGCAGCGCTTCCGGGACAGACAATGAGCAGTTCTTC. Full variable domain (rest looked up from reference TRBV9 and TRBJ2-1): DSGVTQTPKHLITATGQRVTLRCSPRSGDLSVYWYQQSLDQGLQFLIQYYNGEERAKGNILERFSAQQFPDLHSELNLSSLELGDSALYFCASSASGTDNEQFFGPGTRLTVL.

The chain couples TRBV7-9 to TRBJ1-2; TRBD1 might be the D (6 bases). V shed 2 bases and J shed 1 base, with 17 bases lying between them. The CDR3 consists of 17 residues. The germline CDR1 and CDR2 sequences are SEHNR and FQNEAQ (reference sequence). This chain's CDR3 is CASSLKFPTGSNYGYTF. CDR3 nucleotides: TGTGCCAGCAGCTTAAAATTCCCGACAGGCAGTAACTATGGCTACACCTTC. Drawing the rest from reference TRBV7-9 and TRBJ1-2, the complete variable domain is DTGVSQNPRHKITKRGQNVTFRCDPISEHNRLYWYRQTLGQGPEFLTYFQNEAQLEKSRLLSDRFSAERPKGSFSTLEIQRTEQGDSAMYLCASSLKFPTGSNYGYTFGSGTRLTVV.